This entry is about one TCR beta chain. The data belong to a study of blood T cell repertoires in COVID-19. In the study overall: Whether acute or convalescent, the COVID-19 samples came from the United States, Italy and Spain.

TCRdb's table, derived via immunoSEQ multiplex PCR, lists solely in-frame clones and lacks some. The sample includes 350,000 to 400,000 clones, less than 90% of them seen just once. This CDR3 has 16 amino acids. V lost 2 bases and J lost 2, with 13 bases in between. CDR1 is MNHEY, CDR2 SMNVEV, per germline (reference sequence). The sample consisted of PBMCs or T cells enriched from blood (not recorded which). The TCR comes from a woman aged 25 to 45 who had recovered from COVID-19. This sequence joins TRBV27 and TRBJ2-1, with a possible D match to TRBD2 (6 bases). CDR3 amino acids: CASSLGQGLTYNEQFF. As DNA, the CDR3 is TGTGCCAGCAGTTTAGGTCAGGGACTCACCTACAATGAGCAGTTCTTC.